The sequence of this TCR beta chain was determined in a study of blood T cell repertoires in COVID-19 (TCRdb year 2020). As for the study more broadly: Samples from collaborators originated in the United States, Italy and Spain and spanned both the acute and convalescent phases of COVID-19. The repertoires were released in a freely available public database intended as a resource for research on the immune response to SARS-CoV-2. The samples were drawn from two sources: the first 160 participants of the ongoing ImmuneRACE study, and over 1,000 subjects contributed by 6 global collaborators. HLA class I and class II types, where available, came from metadata supplied by the sample provider rather than from assay-based typing. The sample metadata nearly always contained a de-identified subject ID, COVID-19 status, age in years and sex. The dataset comprised deeply sampled blood TCRbeta repertoires from subjects exposed to, actively infected with, or recovered from COVID-19. The prospective study material was composed of cDNA or gDNA derived from T cells, B-cell-depleted T cells, or PBMCs.

For this clone: This clone's antigen is unknown. It has no much larger one-base neighbor in the sample; base qualities were not kept.

Results the study describes overall, beyond this receptor: The quantity of clinical and demographic metadata differed by source and by participant and was supplied without curation.

The collaborating institutions used their own protocols to collect whole blood in K2EDTA tubes. Collaborator samples were shipped for TCRbeta analysis as frozen whole blood, isolated PBMCs, or DNA extracted from either sample type. CDR1 and CDR2 were assigned from the germline V gene (reference sequence) as LGHDT and YNNKEL. For this chain, trimming is 2 bases at the V end and 4 bases at the J end, and the number of junction bases without a gene match is 4. The cysteine opens and the phenylalanine closes a CDR3 of 16 amino acids. The only DNA kept is the CDR3, 48 bases in frame from the first base. The immunoSEQ Assay, a bias-controlled multiplex PCR, was used to amplify TCRbeta CDR3 regions from genomic DNA. The original pipeline was this. Nucleated cell counts per sample were estimated from amplification of reference gene primers within the assay. To quantify the absolute abundance of each unique TCRbeta CDR3 rearrangement, sequence reads were collapsed and filtered. For each sample, productive Simpson clonality was calculated by taking the square root of Simpson's diversity index across productive rearrangements. Not all clones reach the TCRdb copy of this immuneACCESS table, which keeps in-frame sequences only. Checked studies attribute under half of the gap to unresolved V genes and leave the rest unexplained. V and J calls and clone size come straight from that table; D and trimming were deduced from the DNA. Present in this sample are 20,000 or so clones, 75% to 90% of which were seen just once. The biggest ten clones account for around 17% of the sample.

The chain is made from TRBV3-1 (or the pseudogene TRBV3-2) and TRBJ2-1; a stretch of 11 junction bases matches TRBD2. The sequenced sample was peripheral blood. This receptor was taken from a human donor with acute or convalescent COVID-19. The donor label of this sample is uncertain. The bases read TGTGCCAGCAGCCAACCTACTAGCGGGAGTTACAATGAGCAGTTCTTC. Its protein is CASSQPTSGSYNEQFF.